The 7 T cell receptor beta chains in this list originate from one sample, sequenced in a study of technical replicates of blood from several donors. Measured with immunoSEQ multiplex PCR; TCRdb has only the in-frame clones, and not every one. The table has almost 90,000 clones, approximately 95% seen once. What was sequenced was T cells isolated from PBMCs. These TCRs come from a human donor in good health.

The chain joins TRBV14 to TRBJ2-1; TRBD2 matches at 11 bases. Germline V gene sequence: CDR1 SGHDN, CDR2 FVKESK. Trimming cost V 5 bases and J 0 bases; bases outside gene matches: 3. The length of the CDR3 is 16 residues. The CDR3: CASSTLAGGSYNEQFF. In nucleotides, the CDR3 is TGTGCCAGCAGCACCCTAGCGGGAGGCTCCTACAATGAGCAGTTCTTC.

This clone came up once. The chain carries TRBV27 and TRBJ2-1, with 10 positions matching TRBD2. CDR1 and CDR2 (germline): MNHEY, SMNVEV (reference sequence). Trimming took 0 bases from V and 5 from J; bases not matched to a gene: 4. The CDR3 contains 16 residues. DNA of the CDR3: TGTGCCAGCAGTTTATCTAGCGGGGGGTTGAACAATGAGCAGTTCTTC. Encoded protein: CASSLSSGGLNNEQFF.

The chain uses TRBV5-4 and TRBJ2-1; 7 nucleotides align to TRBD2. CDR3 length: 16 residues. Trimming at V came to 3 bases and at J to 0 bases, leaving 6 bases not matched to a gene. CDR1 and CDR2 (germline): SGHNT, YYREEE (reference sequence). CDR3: CASSSVAGDSYNEQFF. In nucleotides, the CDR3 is TGTGCCAGCAGCTCTGTAGCGGGTGACTCCTACAATGAGCAGTTCTTC.

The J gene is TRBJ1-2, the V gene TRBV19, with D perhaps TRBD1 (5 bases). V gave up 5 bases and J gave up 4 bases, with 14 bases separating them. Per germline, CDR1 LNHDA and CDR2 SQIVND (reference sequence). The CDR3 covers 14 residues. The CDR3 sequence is CASSETGAVYGYTF. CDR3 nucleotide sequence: TGTGCCAGTAGTGAAACAGGAGCCGTCTATGGCTACACCTTC.

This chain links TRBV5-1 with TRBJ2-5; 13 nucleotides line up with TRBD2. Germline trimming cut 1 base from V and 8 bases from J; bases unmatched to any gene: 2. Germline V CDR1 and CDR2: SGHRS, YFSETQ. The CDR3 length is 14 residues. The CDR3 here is CASSLTSGRETQYF. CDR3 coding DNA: TGCGCCAGCAGCTTGACTAGCGGGAGGGAAACCCAGTACTTC.

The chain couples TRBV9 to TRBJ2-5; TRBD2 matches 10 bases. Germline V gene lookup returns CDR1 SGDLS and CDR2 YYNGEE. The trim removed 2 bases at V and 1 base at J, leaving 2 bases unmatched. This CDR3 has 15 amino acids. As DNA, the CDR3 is TGTGCCAGCAGCGTTAGCGGGAGGAGCCAAGAGACCCAGTACTTC. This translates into CASSVSGRSQETQYF.

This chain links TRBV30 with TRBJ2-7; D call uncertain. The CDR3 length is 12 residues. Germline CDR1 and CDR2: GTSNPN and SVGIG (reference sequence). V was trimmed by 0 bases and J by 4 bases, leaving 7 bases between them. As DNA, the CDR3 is TGTGCCTGGAGTGTACGGAGTTACGAGCAGTACTTC. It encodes CAWSVRSYEQYF.